What follows describes a single TCR beta chain. There are 13 residues in the CDR3. The V end lost 2 bases, the J end lost 10 bases, and 12 bases lay between the germline ends. The germline V gene has CDR1 GTSNPN and CDR2 SVGIG (reference sequence). Method: immunoSEQ multiplex PCR; TCRdb's copy keeps in-frame clones and lacks some. The sample contains around 140,000 clones, approximately 90% of which appear only once. This specimen comes from a study of radiation and T cells in renal cell carcinoma. The overall study: Nephrectomy followed 15 Gy stereotactic body radiation by 4 weeks.

Documented time point: baseline pretreatment blood. Treatment denoted: 15 Gy SBRT to primary tumor, nephrectomy 4 weeks later. This TCR came from a woman in her seventies with renal cell carcinoma. The sequences come from blood, collected from a patient whose treatment included radiotherapy and nephrectomy. The chain combines TRBV30 with TRBJ1-6; D perhaps matches TRBD1 (5 bases). CDR3 bases: TGTGCCTGGAGTCCGGGACCGGGGTCACCCCTCCACTTT. This sequence encodes CAWSPGPGSPLHF. The full variable domain, in which reference TRBV30 and TRBJ1-6 provide the parts outside the CDR3, is SQTIHQWPATLVQPVGSPLSLECTVEGTSNPNLYWYRQAAGRGLQLLFYSVGIGQISSEVPQNLSASRPQDRQFILSSKKLLLSDSGFYLCAWSPGPGSPLHFGNGTRLTVT.